This TCR beta chain was identified during a study of cytomegalovirus exposure and HLA in healthy donors. Whole-study findings and limits: Cytomegalovirus association was listed for roughly 160 TCR beta chains.

This CDR3 is 14 amino acids long. Germline loops: CDR1 GTSNPN, CDR2 SVGIG (reference sequence). The V end lost 2 bases, the J end lost 1 base, and 11 bases lay between the germline ends. The PCR contained 60 Vbeta and 13 Jbeta primers. Measured with immunoSEQ multiplex PCR; TCRdb has only the in-frame clones, and not every one. The sample holds 85,000 to 130,000 clones, under 80% seen once. On this clone: Its antigen remains unknown.

The sequence was obtained from a woman aged 45-65 years in good health and CMV-seropositive. Sequenced input: PBMCs. This chain connects TRBV30 to TRBJ1-1, with a possible D match to TRBD1 (5 bases). CDR3 coding DNA: TGTGCCTGGAGTCAGGGCGTACAGAACACTGAAGCTTTCTTT. Translated: CAWSQGVQNTEAFF.